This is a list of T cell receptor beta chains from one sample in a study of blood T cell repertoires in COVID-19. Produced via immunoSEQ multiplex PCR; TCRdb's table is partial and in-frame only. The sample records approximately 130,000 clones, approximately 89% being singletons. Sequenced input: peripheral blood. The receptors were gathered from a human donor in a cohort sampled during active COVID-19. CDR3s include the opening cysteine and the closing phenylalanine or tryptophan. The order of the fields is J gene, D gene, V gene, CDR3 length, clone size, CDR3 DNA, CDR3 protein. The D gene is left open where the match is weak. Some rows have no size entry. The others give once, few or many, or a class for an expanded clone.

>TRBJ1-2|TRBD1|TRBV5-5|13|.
TGTGCCAGCAGCTCCGTCCCGGGACAGGGTACAACCTTC
CASSSVPGQGTTF
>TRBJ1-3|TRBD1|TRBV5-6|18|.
TGTGCCAGCAGCTTGGGGACAGGGGACCTAGGTTCTGGAAACACCATATATTTT
CASSLGTGDLGSGNTIYF
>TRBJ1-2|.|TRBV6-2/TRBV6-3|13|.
TGTGCCAGCAGTTACCTGGTGAGAGGGGGCTACACCTTC
CASSYLVRGGYTF
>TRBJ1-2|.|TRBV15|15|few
TGTGCCACCAGCAGACCTTATACAGGGAAGGATGGCTACACCTTC
CATSRPYTGKDGYTF
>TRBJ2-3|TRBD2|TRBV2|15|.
TGTGCCAGCAGTGGTCGGGGACTAAACACAGATACGCAGTATTTT
CASSGRGLNTDTQYF
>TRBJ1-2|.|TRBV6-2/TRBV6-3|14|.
TGTGCCAGCAGCCCCACACAGGGCCGCTATGGCTACACCTTC
CASSPTQGRYGYTF
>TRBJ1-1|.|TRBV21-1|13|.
TGTGCCAGCTTGGGGCCACCGGTCACTGAAGCTTTCTTT
CASLGPPVTEAFF
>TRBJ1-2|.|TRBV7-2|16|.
TGTGCCAGCAGCTTAGGAGGGGGACGCGCCAACTATGGCTACACCTTC
CASSLGGGRANYGYTF
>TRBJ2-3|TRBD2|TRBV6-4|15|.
TGTGCCAGCAGCCCACTAGCGGGGGTCACAGATACGCAGTATTTT
CASSPLAGVTDTQYF
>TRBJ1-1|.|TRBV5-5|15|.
TGTGCCAGCAGCCTGGTGCCCTGGGCAGGAAATGAAGCTTTCTTT
CASSLVPWAGNEAFF
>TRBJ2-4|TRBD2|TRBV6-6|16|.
TGTGCCAGCAGAAGCCTAGCGGACCTAGCCAAAAACATTCAGTACTTC
CASRSLADLAKNIQYF
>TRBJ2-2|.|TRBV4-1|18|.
TGCGCCAGCAGCCAAGATTATAAGCCGGGAGCGAACACCGGGGAGCTGTTTTTT
CASSQDYKPGANTGELFF
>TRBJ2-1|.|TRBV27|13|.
TGTGCCAGCAGTTTAGACTATGTTGGTGAGCAGTTCTTC
CASSLDYVGEQFF
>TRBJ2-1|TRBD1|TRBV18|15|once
TGTGCCAGCTCACCACCCAGGGGGTCCTACAATGAGCAGTTCTTC
CASSPPRGSYNEQFF
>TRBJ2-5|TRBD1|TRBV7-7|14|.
TGTGCCAGCAGCTCCACAGGGGGCTGGGAGACCCAGTACTTC
CASSSTGGWETQYF
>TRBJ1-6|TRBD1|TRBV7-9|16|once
TGTGCCAGCAGCCACAACACAGGGGGCCATAATTCACCCCTCCACTTT
CASSHNTGGHNSPLHF
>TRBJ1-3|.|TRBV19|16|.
TGTGCCAGCCGTACGGGGGGCTGGGGCTCTGGAAACACCATATATTTT
CASRTGGWGSGNTIYF
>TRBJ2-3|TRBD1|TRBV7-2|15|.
TGTGCCAGCAGAAGGGACAGGGGAGTCTCAGATACGCAGTATTTT
CASRRDRGVSDTQYF
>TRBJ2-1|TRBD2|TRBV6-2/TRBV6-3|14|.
TGTGCCAGCAGCGATTCGACTAGCCACAATGAGCAGTTCTTC
CASSDSTSHNEQFF
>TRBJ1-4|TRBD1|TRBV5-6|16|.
TGTGCCAGCAGCCCGGAGATGGGGACAGGGATAGAAAAACTGTTTTTT
CASSPEMGTGIEKLFF
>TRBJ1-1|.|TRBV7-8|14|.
TGTGCCAGCGTGCTAAGGGGGGGGATCACTGAAGCTTTCTTT
CASVLRGGITEAFF
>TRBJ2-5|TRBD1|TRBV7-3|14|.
TGTGCCAGCAGCCGGACAGGGTTCCAAGAGACCCAGTACTTC
CASSRTGFQETQYF
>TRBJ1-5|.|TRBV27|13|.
TGTGCCAGCAGTTTACAGGGAGGTTGGGCCCAGCATTTT
CASSLQGGWAQHF
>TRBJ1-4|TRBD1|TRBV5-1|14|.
TGCGCCAGCAGCTGGGACAGGGGGCACGAAAAACTGTTTTTT
CASSWDRGHEKLFF
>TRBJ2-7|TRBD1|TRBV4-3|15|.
TGCGCCAGCAGCCAAACGGACAGGGTACCCTACGAGCAGTACTTC
CASSQTDRVPYEQYF
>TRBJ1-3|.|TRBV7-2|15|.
TGTGCCAGCAGCTTAGCGTCTAGCTCTGGAAACACCATATATTTT
CASSLASSSGNTIYF
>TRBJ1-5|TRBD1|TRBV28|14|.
TGTGCCAGCAGTCAAACAGGGGGGGGTCAGCCCCAGCATTTT
CASSQTGGGQPQHF